What follows are 3 T cell receptor beta chains derived from one specimen sequenced in a study of blood T cells in healthy people across ages. Together with a sample-barcoded 5' primer, a J-beta primer mix was included in a second PCR lasting about 6 to 12 cycles. A single record per CDR3 protein comes from TCRdb applying MiXCR to the 5' RACE reads. Seen here are roughly 560,000 distinct CDR3 sequences, more than 20% observed once, and the top ten hold 8.5% to 9.5%. These sequences were also reported in another study, on T cells of mothers and their children.

Input material: blood. The receptors shown here come from a boy under 18 in good health.

This clonotype has more than one count but fewer than ten. The chain carries TRBV6-5 and TRBJ1-2, with TRBD1 matching over 7 bases. Germline values: CDR1 MNHEY, CDR2 SVGAGI. The CDR3 extends over 13 amino acids. Trimming at V came to 4 bases and at J to 8 bases, leaving 7 bases not matched to a gene. Written as DNA, the CDR3 is TGTGCCAGCAGTTTACAGGGGTTTGTGGGCTACACCTTC. Its protein product is CASSLQGFVGYTF.

This sequence joins TRBV14 and TRBJ2-7; D is undetermined. This CDR3 region has 16 residues. The V end was cut by 8 bases, the J end by 3 bases, with 23 bases between. Germline CDR1 is SGHDN and CDR2 is FVKESK. This CDR3 reads CASLAPAQFVDYEQYF. The CDR3 DNA sequence: TGTGCCAGCTTAGCCCCCGCCCAATTCGTAGACTACGAGCAGTACTTC.

This chain joins TRBV28 and TRBJ1-4, with D possibly being TRBD1 (5 bases). This CDR3 comprises 15 residues. Germline V CDR1 and CDR2: MDHEN, SYDVKM. Trimming pared 10 bases from V and 8 bases from J, leaving 23 bases between. The CDR3 here is CANSLGAAYSEKLFF. In DNA form, the CDR3 reads TGTGCCAACAGCCTCGGGGCCGCCTATTCAGAAAAACTGTTTTTT. The complete variable domain, with remaining parts taken from reference TRBV28 and TRBJ1-4, reads DVKVTQSSRYLVKRTGEKVFLECVQDMDHENMFWYRQDPGLGLRLIYFSYDVKMKEKGDIPEGYSVSREKKERFSLILESASTNQTSMYLCANSLGAAYSEKLFFGSGTQLSVL.